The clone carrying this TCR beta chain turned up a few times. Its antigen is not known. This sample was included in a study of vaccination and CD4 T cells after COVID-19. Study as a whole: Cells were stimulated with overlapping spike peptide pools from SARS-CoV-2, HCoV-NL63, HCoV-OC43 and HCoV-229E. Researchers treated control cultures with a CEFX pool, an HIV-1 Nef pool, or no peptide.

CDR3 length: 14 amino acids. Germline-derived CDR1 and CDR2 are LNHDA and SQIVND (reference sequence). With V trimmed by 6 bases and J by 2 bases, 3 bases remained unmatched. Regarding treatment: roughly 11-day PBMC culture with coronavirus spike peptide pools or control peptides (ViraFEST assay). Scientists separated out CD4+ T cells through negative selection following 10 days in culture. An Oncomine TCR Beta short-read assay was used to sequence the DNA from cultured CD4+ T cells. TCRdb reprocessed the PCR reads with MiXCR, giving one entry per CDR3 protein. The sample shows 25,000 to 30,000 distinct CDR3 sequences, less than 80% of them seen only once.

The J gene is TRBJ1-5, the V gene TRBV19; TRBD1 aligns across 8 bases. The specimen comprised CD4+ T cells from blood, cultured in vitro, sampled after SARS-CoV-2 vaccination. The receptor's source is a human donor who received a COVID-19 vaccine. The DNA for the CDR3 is TGTGCCAGTAGCCTGGACAGGGGCAATCAGCCCCAGCATTTT. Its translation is CASSLDRGNQPQHF.